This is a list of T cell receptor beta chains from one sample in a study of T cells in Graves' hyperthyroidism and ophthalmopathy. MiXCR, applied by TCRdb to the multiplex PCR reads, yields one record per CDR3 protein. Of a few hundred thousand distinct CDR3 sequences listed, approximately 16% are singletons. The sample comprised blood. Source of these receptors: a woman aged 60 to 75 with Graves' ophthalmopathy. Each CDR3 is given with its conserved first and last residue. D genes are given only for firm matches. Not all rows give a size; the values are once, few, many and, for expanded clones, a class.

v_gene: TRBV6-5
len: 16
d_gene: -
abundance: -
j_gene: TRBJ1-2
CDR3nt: TGTGCCAGCAGTTACTCACTTGGTGGGGACCGGCTTGGCTACACCTTC
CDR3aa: CASSYSLGGDRLGYTF

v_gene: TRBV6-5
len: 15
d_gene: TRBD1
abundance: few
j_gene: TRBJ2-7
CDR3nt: TGTGCCAGCAGTTGGTTGCACAGGGGGTTCTACGAGCAGTACTTC
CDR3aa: CASSWLHRGFYEQYF

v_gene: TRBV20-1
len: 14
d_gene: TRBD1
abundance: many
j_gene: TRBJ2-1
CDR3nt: TGCAGTGCTAGCCGGGACAGGGACTACAATGAGCAGTTCTTC
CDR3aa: CSASRDRDYNEQFF

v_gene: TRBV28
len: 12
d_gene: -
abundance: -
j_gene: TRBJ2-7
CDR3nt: TGTGCCAGCACTCCTTCCCGTCGAGAGCAGTACTTC
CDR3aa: CASTPSRREQYF

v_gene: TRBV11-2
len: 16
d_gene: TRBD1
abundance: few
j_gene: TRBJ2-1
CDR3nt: TGTGCCAGCAGGTTAACCGGGACAGGGACTTTTGGTGAGCAGTTCTTC
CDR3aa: CASRLTGTGTFGEQFF

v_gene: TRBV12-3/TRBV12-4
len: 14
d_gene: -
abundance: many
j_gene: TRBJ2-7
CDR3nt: TGTGCCAGCAGTCAGAGACTAGGGGCCTACGAGCAGTACTTC
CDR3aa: CASSQRLGAYEQYF

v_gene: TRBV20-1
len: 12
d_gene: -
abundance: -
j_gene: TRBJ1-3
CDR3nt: TGCAGTGCTAGAGACCCTGGAAACACCATATATTTT
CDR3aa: CSARDPGNTIYF

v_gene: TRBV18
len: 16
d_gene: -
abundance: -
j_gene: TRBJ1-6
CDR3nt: TGTGCCAGCTCACCAGACAGCGGGATAAATAATTCACCCCTCCACTTT
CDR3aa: CASSPDSGINNSPLHF

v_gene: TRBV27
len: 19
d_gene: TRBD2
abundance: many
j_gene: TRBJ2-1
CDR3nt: TGTGCCAGCAGTTTAGTCGCAGTTGGTAGCGGGAGAGGTTACAGTGAGCAGTTCTTC
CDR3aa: CASSLVAVGSGRGYSEQFF

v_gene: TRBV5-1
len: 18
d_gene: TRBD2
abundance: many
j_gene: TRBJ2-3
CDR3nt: TGCGCCAGCAGCCTGGGACTAGCGGGAGTGTCTAGCACAGATACGCAGTATTTT
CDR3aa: CASSLGLAGVSSTDTQYF

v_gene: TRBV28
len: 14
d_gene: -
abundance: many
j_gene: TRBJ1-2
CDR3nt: TGTGCCAGCCACATGTTGGGGGGCGCAAGTGGCTACACCTTC
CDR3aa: CASHMLGGASGYTF

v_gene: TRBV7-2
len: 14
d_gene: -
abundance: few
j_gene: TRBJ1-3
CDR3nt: TGTGCCAGCAGCTTAGTAGGGCCTGGAAACACCATATATTTT
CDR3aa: CASSLVGPGNTIYF

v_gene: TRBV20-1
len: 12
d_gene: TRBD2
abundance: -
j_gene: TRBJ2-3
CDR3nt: TGCAGTGCTACGACTAGCGGCGATACGCAGTATTTT
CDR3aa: CSATTSGDTQYF

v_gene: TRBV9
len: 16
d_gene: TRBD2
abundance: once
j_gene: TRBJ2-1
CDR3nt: TGTGCCAGCAGCGTAGGGGGCGGGAGGGATATCAATGAGCAGTTCTTC
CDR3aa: CASSVGGGRDINEQFF

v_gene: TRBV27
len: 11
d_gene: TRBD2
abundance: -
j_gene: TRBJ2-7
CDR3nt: TGTGCCAGCGGGCGGGAGGTCGAGCAGTACTTC
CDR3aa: CASGREVEQYF

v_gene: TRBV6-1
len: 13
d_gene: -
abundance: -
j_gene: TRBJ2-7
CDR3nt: TGTGCCAGCAGTTGGACCGACTCCTACGAGCAGTACTTC
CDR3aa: CASSWTDSYEQYF

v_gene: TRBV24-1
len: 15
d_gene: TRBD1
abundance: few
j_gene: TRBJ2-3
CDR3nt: TGTGCCACCAGTGATCGAGGGGGCGGCACAGATACGCAGTATTTT
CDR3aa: CATSDRGGGTDTQYF

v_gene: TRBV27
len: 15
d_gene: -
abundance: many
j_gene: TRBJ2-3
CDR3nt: TGTGCCAGCAGTTCTATGACTAGTAGTGTCAATACGCAGTATTTT
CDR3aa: CASSSMTSSVNTQYF

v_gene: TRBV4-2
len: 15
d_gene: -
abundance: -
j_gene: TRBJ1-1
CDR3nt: TGTGCCAGCAGCCTCACGGGGGGAGGGACCTTTGAAGCTTTCTTT
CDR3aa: CASSLTGGGTFEAFF

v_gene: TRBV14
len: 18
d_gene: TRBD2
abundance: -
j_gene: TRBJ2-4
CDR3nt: TGTGCCAGCAGCCAAGGGCTAGCGGGAGGGAACGCCAAAAACATTCAGTACTTC
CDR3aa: CASSQGLAGGNAKNIQYF

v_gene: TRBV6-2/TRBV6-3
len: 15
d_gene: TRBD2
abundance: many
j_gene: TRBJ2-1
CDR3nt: TGTGCCAGCATCCCTAGCGGGGGCTCCTACAATGAGCAGTTCTTC
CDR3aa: CASIPSGGSYNEQFF

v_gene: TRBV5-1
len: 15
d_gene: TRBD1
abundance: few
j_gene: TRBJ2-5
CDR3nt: TGCGCCAGCAGCAGACAGGGAAGTGTCCAAGAGACCCAGTACTTC
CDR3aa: CASSRQGSVQETQYF

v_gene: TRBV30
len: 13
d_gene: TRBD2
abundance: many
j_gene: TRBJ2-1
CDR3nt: TGTGCCTGGAGCGGGACTAGGGGCAATGAGCAGTTCTTC
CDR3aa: CAWSGTRGNEQFF

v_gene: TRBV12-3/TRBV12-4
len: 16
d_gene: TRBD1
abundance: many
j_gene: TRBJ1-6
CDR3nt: TGTGCCAGCAGTTTCCGACCCGGGACAGCAGATTCACCCCTCCACTTT
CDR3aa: CASSFRPGTADSPLHF

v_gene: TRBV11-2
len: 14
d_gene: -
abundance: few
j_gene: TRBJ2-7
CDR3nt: TGTGCCAGCAGCTCCTCTAGCGACAGGTACGAGCAGTACTTC
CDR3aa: CASSSSSDRYEQYF

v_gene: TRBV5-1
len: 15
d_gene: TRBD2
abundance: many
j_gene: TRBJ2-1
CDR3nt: TGCGCCAGCAGCGCCATAGCGGGAGGTGGCAATGAGCAGTTCTTC
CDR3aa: CASSAIAGGGNEQFF

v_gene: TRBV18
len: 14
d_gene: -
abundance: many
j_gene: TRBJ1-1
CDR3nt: TGTGCCAGCTCACCACAGACAGGAGGGGATGAAGCTTTCTTT
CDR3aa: CASSPQTGGDEAFF

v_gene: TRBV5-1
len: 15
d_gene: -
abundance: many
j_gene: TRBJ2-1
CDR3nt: TGCGCCAGCAGCTTGGGTTCCGACTCCTACAATGAGCAGTTCTTC
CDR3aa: CASSLGSDSYNEQFF

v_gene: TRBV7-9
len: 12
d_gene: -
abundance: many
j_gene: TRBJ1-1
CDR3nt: TGTGCCAGCAGCTTACAGAACACTGAAGCTTTCTTT
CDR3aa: CASSLQNTEAFF

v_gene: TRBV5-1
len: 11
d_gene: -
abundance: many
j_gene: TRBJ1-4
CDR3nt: TGCGCCAGTGGAGAAGGTGAAAAACTGTTTTTT
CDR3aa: CASGEGEKLFF

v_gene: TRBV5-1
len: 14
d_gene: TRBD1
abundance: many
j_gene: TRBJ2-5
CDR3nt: TGCGCCAGCAGTAGATCAGGGGGCGCAGAGACCCAGTACTTC
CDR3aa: CASSRSGGAETQYF

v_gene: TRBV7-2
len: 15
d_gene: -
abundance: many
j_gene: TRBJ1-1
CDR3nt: TGTGCCAGCAGCTTAGAACAGGGCAGGAACACTGAAGCTTTCTTT
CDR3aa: CASSLEQGRNTEAFF

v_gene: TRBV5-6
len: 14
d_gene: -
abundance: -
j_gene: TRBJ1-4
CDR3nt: TGTGCCAGCAGCCTCCGAACAGGTCGAGAAAAACTGTTTTTT
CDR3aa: CASSLRTGREKLFF

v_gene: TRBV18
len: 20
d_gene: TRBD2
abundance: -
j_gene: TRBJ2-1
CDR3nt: TGTGCCAGCTCACCAGAGGTCTGGACTAGCGGGAGGGCCAGGAATTATGAGCAGTTCTTC
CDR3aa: CASSPEVWTSGRARNYEQFF

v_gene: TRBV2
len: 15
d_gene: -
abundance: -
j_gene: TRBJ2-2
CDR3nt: TGTGCCAGCAGCCACCAGGGGGAGGTAGGCGGGGAGCTGTTTTTT
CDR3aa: CASSHQGEVGGELFF

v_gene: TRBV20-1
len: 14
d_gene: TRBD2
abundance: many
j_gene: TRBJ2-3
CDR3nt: TGCAGTGTCCCGACTAGCGGGAGGGCAGATACGCAGTATTTT
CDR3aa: CSVPTSGRADTQYF

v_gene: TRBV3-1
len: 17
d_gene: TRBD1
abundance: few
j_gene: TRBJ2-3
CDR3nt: TGTGCCAGCAGCCTCGGGACAGGAAAAACTAGCACAGATACGCAGTATTTT
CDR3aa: CASSLGTGKTSTDTQYF

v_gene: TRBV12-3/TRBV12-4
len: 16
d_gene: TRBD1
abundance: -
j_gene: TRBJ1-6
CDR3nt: TGTGCCAGCAGTTTATGGGACAGGGCGAGTAATTCACCCCTCCACTTT
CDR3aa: CASSLWDRASNSPLHF

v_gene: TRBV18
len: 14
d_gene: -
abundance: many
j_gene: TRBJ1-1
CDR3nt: TGTGCCAGCTCGTACCCTTTTGGCGAGACTGAAGCTTTCTTT
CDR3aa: CASSYPFGETEAFF

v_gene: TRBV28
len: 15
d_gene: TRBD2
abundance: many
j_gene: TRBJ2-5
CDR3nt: TGTGCCAGCACCCCATCCACTAGCGGACAAGAGACCCAGTACTTC
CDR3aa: CASTPSTSGQETQYF

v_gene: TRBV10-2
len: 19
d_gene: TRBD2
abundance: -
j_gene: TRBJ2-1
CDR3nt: TGCGCCAGCAGTGAACCGGGACTAGCGGAAAGGCGCTCCTACAATGAGCAGTTCTTC
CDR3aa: CASSEPGLAERRSYNEQFF

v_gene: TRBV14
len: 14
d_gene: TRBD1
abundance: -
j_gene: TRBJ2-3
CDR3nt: TGTGCCAGCAGCCTAAACAGGGGTGAGAATACGCAGTATTTT
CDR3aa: CASSLNRGENTQYF

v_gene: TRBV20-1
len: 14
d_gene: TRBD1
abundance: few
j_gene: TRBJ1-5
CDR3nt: TGCAGTGCTAGAGGGGGACAGCGGAATCAGCCCCAGCATTTT
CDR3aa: CSARGGQRNQPQHF

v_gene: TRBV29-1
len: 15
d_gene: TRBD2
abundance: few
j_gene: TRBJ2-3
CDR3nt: TGCAGCGGATCTAGCGGGAGTTCGAGCACAGATACGCAGTATTTT
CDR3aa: CSGSSGSSSTDTQYF

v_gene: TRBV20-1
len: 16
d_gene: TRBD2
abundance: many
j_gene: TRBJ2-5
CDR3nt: TGCAGTGCTAGAGAACCTAGCGGGAGGTCTCAAGAGACCCAGTACTTC
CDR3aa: CSAREPSGRSQETQYF

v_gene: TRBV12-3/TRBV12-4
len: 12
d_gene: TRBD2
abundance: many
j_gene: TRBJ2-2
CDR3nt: TGTGCCAGCAGCTCCGACTCGGGGGGACGGTTTTTT
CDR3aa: CASSSDSGGRFF

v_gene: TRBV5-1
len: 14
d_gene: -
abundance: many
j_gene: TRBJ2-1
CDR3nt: TGCGCCAGCAGCTTGTTTGACCCCGACAATGAGCAGTTCTTC
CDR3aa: CASSLFDPDNEQFF

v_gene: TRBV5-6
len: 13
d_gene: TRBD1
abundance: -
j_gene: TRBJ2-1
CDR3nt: TGTGCCAGCAGCTTGGACAGGGGGCCTGAGCAGTTCTTC
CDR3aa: CASSLDRGPEQFF

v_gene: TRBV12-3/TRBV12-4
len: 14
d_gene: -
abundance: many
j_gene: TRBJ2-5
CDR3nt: TGTGCCAGCACCTCAAAGGGTGGTAGGGAGACCCAGTACTTC
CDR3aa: CASTSKGGRETQYF

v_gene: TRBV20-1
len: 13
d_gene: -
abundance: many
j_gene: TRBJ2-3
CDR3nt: TGCAGTGCGTCGGGCGGCCCCACAGATACGCAGTATTTT
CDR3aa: CSASGGPTDTQYF

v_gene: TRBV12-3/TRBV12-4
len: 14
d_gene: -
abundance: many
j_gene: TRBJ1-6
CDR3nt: TGTGCCAGCAGTTTGCAGGGAGGGAGTTCACCCCTCCACTTT
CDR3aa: CASSLQGGSSPLHF

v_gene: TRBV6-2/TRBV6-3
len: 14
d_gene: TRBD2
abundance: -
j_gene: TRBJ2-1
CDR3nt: TGTGCTAGCCTGCCGGGAGGGGCCTACAATGAGCAGTTCTTC
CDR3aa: CASLPGGAYNEQFF

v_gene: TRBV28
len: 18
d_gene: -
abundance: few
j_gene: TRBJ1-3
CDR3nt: TGTGCCAGCAGTTTAGCCCCCGGGACGGGCGACTCTGGAAACACCATATATTTT
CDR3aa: CASSLAPGTGDSGNTIYF

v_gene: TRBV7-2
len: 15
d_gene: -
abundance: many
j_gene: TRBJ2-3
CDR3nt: TGTGCCAGCAGCTTAGGGGGCCACCCCACTGATACGCAGTATTTT
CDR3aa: CASSLGGHPTDTQYF